One and the same sample provided the 31 T cell receptor beta chains below, sequenced in a study of T cell changes during pregnancy in multiple sclerosis. The repertoire was sequenced with immunoSEQ multiplex PCR; TCRdb's copy has only in-frame clones and lacks some. The repertoire includes some 45,000 clones, nearly 90% of them detected once, and approximately 0.92% sits in the top ten. Sample: CD4+ T cells from peripheral blood mononuclear cells, taken after pregnancy. All receptors derive from a female donor with multiple sclerosis, enrolled in a pregnancy study.

This clone was picked up one time. This chain uses TRBV4-3 with TRBJ1-6; possible D gene TRBD1, 5 bases. Trimming removed 2 bases from V and 9 bases from J, with 11 bases in between. Germline V lookup: CDR1 LGHNA, CDR2 YSLEER. CDR3 size: 14 residues. CDR3 residues: CASSQNRRSSPLHF. For the CDR3, the DNA is TGCGCCAGCAGCCAAAACAGGCGAAGTTCACCCCTCCACTTT.

This chain connects TRBV29-1 to TRBJ1-6; 7 bases are shared with TRBD1. V gave up 4 bases and J gave up 7 bases; unmatched junction bases: 7. The germline V gene has CDR1 SQVTM and CDR2 ANQGSEA. This CDR3 has 14 residues. CDR3 in DNA: TGCAGCGTTGGGGAGACAGGGCCAAATTCACCCCTCCACTTT. Amino acids: CSVGETGPNSPLHF.

This clone came up a few times. This chain joins TRBV5-1 and TRBJ1-6; TRBD1 matches 7 bases. CDR3 length equals 15 residues. Germline V gives CDR1 SGHRS, CDR2 YFSETQ. V lost 3 bases to trimming and J lost 7 bases; unmatched junction nucleotides: 7. For the CDR3, the DNA is TGCGCCAGCAGCTCGACAGGGATGGGCAATTCACCCCTCCACTTT. Its translation: CASSSTGMGNSPLHF.

This chain uses TRBV9 with TRBJ1-1; D is undetermined. The CDR3 runs 15 residues. Trimming took 0 bases from V and 1 from J, leaving 10 bases between them. The V gene's germline CDR1 is SGDLS and CDR2 YYNGEE. The CDR3 nucleotides are TGTGCCAGCAGCGTAGAAGCCAGGCGGAACACTGAAGCTTTCTTT. Amino acids: CASSVEARRNTEAFF. Looking up the rest from reference TRBV9 and TRBJ1-1 gives the full variable domain: DSGVTQTPKHLITATGQRVTLRCSPRSGDLSVYWYQQSLDQGLQFLIQYYNGEERAKGNILERFSAQQFPDLHSELNLSSLELGDSALYFCASSVEARRNTEAFFGQGTRLTVV.

The chain couples TRBV5-1 to TRBJ2-5, with TRBD2 identical over 9 bases. CDR3 length: 14 amino acids. From germline, CDR1 is SGHRS and CDR2 YFSETQ. V lost 3 bases and J lost 7; bases outside the gene matches: 7. The CDR3 here is CASSSEGLAMTQYF. In DNA form, the CDR3 reads TGCGCCAGCAGCTCGGAGGGACTAGCTATGACCCAGTACTTC.

This rearrangement joins TRBV5-1 to TRBJ2-1; TRBD1 might be the D (5 bases). The germline CDR1 and CDR2 sequences are SGHRS and YFSETQ. V dropped 2 bases and J dropped 0 bases, with 6 bases sitting between them. This CDR3 has 14 residues. The CDR3 here is CASSFDSSYNEQFF. The DNA for the CDR3 is TGCGCCAGCAGCTTTGACAGCTCCTACAATGAGCAGTTCTTC.

The chain links TRBV5-4 to TRBJ1-1; D is unresolved. V was trimmed by 1 base and J by 0 bases, leaving 7 bases between them. CDR1 and CDR2 from the germline V gene are SGHNT and YYREEE (reference sequence). The CDR3 has 14 amino acids. DNA of the CDR3: TGTGCCAGCAGCTTGACAGCCATGAACACTGAAGCTTTCTTT. Protein sequence: CASSLTAMNTEAFF. The whole variable domain, remainder taken from reference TRBV5-4 and TRBJ1-1, is ETGVTQSPTHLIKTRGQQVTLRCSSQSGHNTVSWYQQALGQGPQFIFQYYREEENGRGNFPPRFSGLQFPNYSSELNVNALELDDSALYLCASSLTAMNTEAFFGQGTRLTVV.

The chain employs TRBV19 and TRBJ1-5; D may be TRBD1 (5 bases). This CDR3 contains 15 residues. The V end was cut by 3 bases, the J end by 6 bases, with 15 bases between. CDR1 LNHDA and CDR2 SQIVND come from the germline V gene (reference sequence). The CDR3 sequence: CASSMYSGGGQPQHF. CDR3 nucleotides: TGTGCCAGTAGTATGTACAGCGGCGGGGGTCAGCCCCAGCATTTT.

The rearrangement uses TRBV2 and TRBJ1-2, with D uncertain. V gave up 3 bases and J gave up 8 bases, with 7 bases separating them. The CDR3 is made up of 11 amino acids. Looked up from germline, CDR1 is SNHLY and CDR2 is FYNNEI. The CDR3 region has the DNA TGTGCCAGCAGTGACCTCGGGGGCTACACCTTC. Amino acids: CASSDLGGYTF.

The chain couples TRBV19 to TRBJ1-6; D ambiguous. Germline V lookup: CDR1 LNHDA, CDR2 SQIVND (reference sequence). The V gene lost 3 bases and the J gene lost 6 bases, with 12 bases spanning the gap. The CDR3 consists of 15 residues. The CDR3 here is CASSMGIQFNSPLHF. CDR3 nucleotide sequence: TGTGCCAGTAGTATGGGCATACAATTTAATTCACCCCTCCACTTT.

The chain has TRBV27 and TRBJ1-5; 10 bases align to TRBD1. J lost 6 bases, V lost 5 bases, and 7 bases had no gene match. The CDR3 is 15 residues long. CDR1 MNHEY and CDR2 SMNVEV come from the germline V gene (reference sequence). The CDR3 here is CASSPHGTGVQPQHF. In DNA form, the CDR3 reads TGTGCCAGCAGTCCCCACGGGACAGGGGTTCAGCCCCAGCATTTT.

The chain recombines TRBV5-1 with TRBJ2-7, with D perhaps TRBD2 (6 bases). V was shortened by 4 bases and J by 4 bases, with 9 bases between the two germline ends. The germline CDR1 and CDR2 sequences are SGHRS and YFSETQ. The CDR3 is made up of 12 amino acids. The CDR3 DNA reads as TGCGCCAGCAGCAGCGGGTTTTACGAGCAGTACTTC. It specifies CASSSGFYEQYF.

The chain recombines TRBV5-4 with TRBJ1-2; the match to TRBD1 covers 7 bases. CDR1 is SGHNT, CDR2 YYREEE, per germline (reference sequence). After removal of 5 bases from V and 0 bases from J, the junction contained 4 bases not matched to a gene. This CDR3 spans 14 amino acids. The CDR3 DNA sequence: TGTGCCAGCAGGTACAGGGGTGCTAACTATGGCTACACCTTC. Protein product: CASRYRGANYGYTF.

V usage is TRBV5-1 and J usage is TRBJ1-1; tentatively, D is TRBD1 (5 bases). V lost 2 bases, J lost 4 bases, and 15 bases lay in between. CDR1 is SGHRS and CDR2 is YFSETQ in the germline V gene. CDR3 length: 15 residues. In nucleotides, the CDR3 is TGCGCCAGCAGCTTCCTTGACAGTTCGGGCACTGAAGCTTTCTTT. Amino acids: CASSFLDSSGTEAFF.

This clone was seen a few times. The chain combines TRBV9 with TRBJ1-5, with no clear D. The CDR3 is 15 residues long. Germline V gives CDR1 SGDLS, CDR2 YYNGEE. Trimming removed 2 bases at V and 6 bases at J, with 15 bases between. This chain's CDR3 is CASSVSGEWGQPQHF. DNA for the CDR3: TGTGCCAGCAGCGTTAGCGGGGAATGGGGTCAGCCCCAGCATTTT. The whole variable domain, filled in from reference TRBV9 and TRBJ1-5, reads DSGVTQTPKHLITATGQRVTLRCSPRSGDLSVYWYQQSLDQGLQFLIQYYNGEERAKGNILERFSAQQFPDLHSELNLSSLELGDSALYFCASSVSGEWGQPQHFGDGTRLSIL.

The chain links TRBV19 to TRBJ2-3, with 13 bases that match TRBD2. The junction had 5 bases not matched to a gene; V was cut back by 5 bases and J by 6 bases. Germline CDR1 LNHDA, CDR2 SQIVND (reference sequence). The CDR3 extends over 15 amino acids. CDR3 sequence: CASSVRGLAGDTQYF. The CDR3 DNA is TGTGCCAGTAGTGTAAGGGGACTAGCGGGGGATACGCAGTATTTT.

In regard to this clone: The germline gene is not matched at one end of the junction; a read error may be the cause. This chain joins TRBV9 and TRBJ2-7, with D maybe TRBD2 (5 bases). Germline values: CDR1 SGDLS, CDR2 YYNGEE. CDR3 length: 14 amino acids. The CDR3 sequence is CASSARGASHEQYF. The CDR3 nucleotides are TGTGCCAGCAGCGCCCGGGGAGCCTCCCACGAGCAGTACTTC.

The rearrangement links TRBV4-3 to TRBJ2-3; 11 bases map to TRBD2. The CDR3 covers 18 residues. The germline gives CDR1 LGHNA, CDR2 YSLEER. J gave up 2 bases and V 2 bases, and 9 bases lay outside the gene matches. CDR3 sequence (DNA): TGCGCCAGCAGCCAAACTAGCGGGGGCCTTCTTTCCACAGATACGCAGTATTTT. This codes for CASSQTSGGLLSTDTQYF.

As regards this clone: An end of the junction does not agree with germline; a read error may underlie this. The genes are TRBV4-3 and TRBJ2-1; 13 bases line up with TRBD2. Germline V CDR1 and CDR2: LGHNA, YSLEER. CDR3 length equals 13 residues. Here the CDR3 reads CASSQFTSGGAVF. In nucleotides, the CDR3 is TGCGCCAGCAGCCAATTTACTAGCGGGGGGGCGGTCTTC.

J is TRBJ2-5 and V is TRBV5-1, with 9 bases lining up with TRBD2. The germline gives CDR1 SGHRS, CDR2 YFSETQ. The CDR3 has 17 residues. With 4 bases clipped from V and 0 bases from J, the junction kept 10 bases outside the gene matches. The CDR3 spells CASSPGVAGVNQETQYF. DNA of the CDR3: TGCGCCAGCAGCCCCGGGGTAGCGGGGGTGAACCAAGAGACCCAGTACTTC. Full variable domain (rest looked up from reference TRBV5-1 and TRBJ2-5): KAGVTQTPRYLIKTRGQQVTLSCSPISGHRSVSWYQQTPGQGLQFLFEYFSETQRNKGNFPGRFSGRQFSNSRSEMNVSTLELGDSALYLCASSPGVAGVNQETQYFGPGTRLLVL.

The rearrangement joins TRBV2 to TRBJ2-7; a possible D gene is TRBD1 (5 bases). Looked up from germline, CDR1 is SNHLY and CDR2 is FYNNEI. The V end lost 7 bases, the J end lost 1 base, and 11 bases lay between the germline ends. There are 13 residues in the CDR3. CDR3 nucleotides: TGTGCCAGCAACAGGTACCTTTCCTACGAGCAGTACTTC. Its protein is CASNRYLSYEQYF.

For this clone: Other nucleotide sequences in the sample specify the same CDR3. The V gene is TRBV9, the J gene TRBJ2-3; no reliable D call. CDR1 is SGDLS, CDR2 YYNGEE, per germline. Trimming pared 0 bases from V and 2 bases from J, leaving 19 bases between. The CDR3 runs to 18 residues. As DNA, the CDR3 is TGTGCCAGCAGCGTAGATGGGCGTGCTGGATCACACACAGATACGCAGTATTTT. Translating it yields CASSVDGRAGSHTDTQYF.

The genes are TRBV2 and TRBJ2-5; tentative D call: TRBD2 (6 bases). Trimming took off 7 bases at V and 5 bases at J, with 11 bases between the two ends. Germline V lookup: CDR1 SNHLY, CDR2 FYNNEI. The CDR3 contains 12 residues. CDR3 region: CASTRGWETQYF. CDR3 nucleotides: TGTGCCAGCACCCGGGGGTGGGAGACCCAGTACTTC.

The chain recombines TRBV7-2 with TRBJ2-7; TRBD2 matches at 7 bases. Germline CDR1 reads SGHTA; CDR2 reads FQGNSA. The ends lost 5 bases at V and 0 bases at J; junction bases unmatched: 10. The CDR3 runs to 16 residues. CDR3: CASSLTSSGSSYEQYF. DNA of the CDR3: TGTGCCAGCAGCCTCACCTCTAGCGGTAGCTCCTACGAGCAGTACTTC.

This chain connects TRBV11-3 to TRBJ2-3, with D maybe TRBD2 (6 bases). CDR1 is SGHNT, CDR2 YENEEA, per germline. V dropped 1 base and J dropped 5 bases, with 10 bases sitting between them. The CDR3 is 14 residues long. The CDR3 sequence is CASSLGGLEDTQYF. CDR3 DNA sequence: TGTGCCAGCAGCTTAGGGGGACTCGAAGATACGCAGTATTTT.

This clone was picked up one time. This chain links TRBV18 with TRBJ1-2; 7 bases map to TRBD1. The CDR3 has 15 residues. Per germline, CDR1 KGHSH and CDR2 LQKENI. The V and J ends lost 2 bases and 2 bases, in that order; junction bases with no gene match: 5. The CDR3 sequence: CASSPIGGQNYGYTF. The CDR3 nucleotides are TGTGCCAGCTCACCAATCGGGGGACAGAACTATGGCTACACCTTC.

The chain couples TRBV19 to TRBJ2-1; 8 nucleotides match TRBD1. Per the germline V gene, CDR1 is LNHDA and CDR2 is SQIVND (reference sequence). V lost 0 bases, J lost 0 bases, and 4 bases stayed unmatched. This CDR3 spans 17 amino acids. CDR3 DNA sequence: TGTGCCAGTAGTATAGATCTACAGGGGGACTCCTACAATGAGCAGTTCTTC. It yields the protein CASSIDLQGDSYNEQFF. The full variable domain, with the rest looked up from reference TRBV19 and TRBJ2-1, is DGGITQSPKYLFRKEGQNVTLSCEQNLNHDAMYWYRQDPGQGLRLIYYSQIVNDFQKGDIAEGYSVSREKKESFPLTVTSAQKNPTAFYLCASSIDLQGDSYNEQFFGPGTRLTVL.

This clone has only one observation. This chain joins TRBV18 and TRBJ2-5; 7 bases are shared with TRBD1. The CDR3 is made up of 16 amino acids. The trim removed 5 bases at V and 2 bases at J, leaving 11 bases unmatched. Germline V gene lookup returns CDR1 KGHSH and CDR2 LQKENI. CDR3 in amino acids: CASSELWTGPQETQYF. The DNA for the CDR3 is TGTGCCAGCTCAGAATTATGGACAGGCCCACAAGAGACCCAGTACTTC.

The gene calls are TRBV9 and TRBJ1-3; D not certain. The CDR3 consists of 15 residues. The germline V gene has CDR1 SGDLS and CDR2 YYNGEE. The V gene lost 0 bases and the J gene lost 4 bases, with 11 bases spanning the gap. The CDR3 is CASSVGSGRGNTIYF. In DNA form, the CDR3 reads TGTGCCAGCAGCGTAGGATCCGGGAGAGGAAACACCATATATTTT.

J is TRBJ1-3 and V is TRBV9, with unresolved D. Trimming shortened V by 3 bases and J by 4 bases, and 8 bases separated the two germline ends. Germline lookup yields CDR1 SGDLS and CDR2 YYNGEE. The CDR3 runs to 13 residues. CDR3 in amino acids: CASSASVGNTIYF. CDR3 bases: TGTGCCAGCAGCGCTTCGGTCGGAAACACCATATATTTT.

This chain uses TRBV4-2 with TRBJ2-3; 8 bases align to TRBD2. Germline lookup yields CDR1 LGHNA and CDR2 YNFKEQ. Trimming took 0 bases from V and 2 from J; bases not matched to a gene: 10. CDR3 length: 18 residues. The CDR3 is CASSQEGLAGGNTDTQYF. As DNA, the CDR3 is TGTGCCAGCAGCCAAGAGGGCTTGGCGGGGGGTAACACAGATACGCAGTATTTT.